This passage covers 21 T cell receptor beta chains from one sample sequenced in a study of cytomegalovirus exposure and HLA in healthy donors. The PCR made use of 60 Vbeta and 13 Jbeta primers. Here immunoSEQ multiplex PCR was the method, and the copy in TCRdb shows in-frame clones only, minus some. Here the sample spans around 94,000 clones, over 60% being singletons. Sequencing was performed on PBMCs. All receptors derive from a man aged 30 to 45 in good health and CMV-seronegative.

This chain connects TRBV6-4 to TRBJ1-2, with a tentative D call TRBD1 (5 bases). Germline CDR1 is MRHNA and CDR2 is SNTAGT. Trimming removed 3 bases at V and 7 bases at J, with 12 bases between. The CDR3 extends over 13 amino acids. The CDR3 DNA is TGTGCCAGCAGTGAAAAGGGAGGGGTTGGCTACACCTTC. Protein sequence: CASSEKGGVGYTF.

The chain carries TRBV13 and TRBJ2-2; 8 bases align to TRBD1. V lost 2 bases and J lost 3; bases outside the gene matches: 5. From germline, CDR1 is PRHDT and CDR2 FYEKMQ (reference sequence). CDR3 size: 16 residues. The CDR3 spells CASSLRQGAYTGELFF. CDR3 DNA sequence: TGTGCCAGCAGCTTACGGCAGGGGGCATACACCGGGGAGCTGTTTTTT.

The chain combines TRBV7-9 with TRBJ2-7, with D perhaps TRBD2 (5 bases). The CDR3 runs 12 residues. Germline V gene lookup returns CDR1 SEHNR and CDR2 FQNEAQ (reference sequence). Trimming shortened V by 5 bases and J by 7 bases, and 12 bases separated the two germline ends. In DNA form, the CDR3 reads TGTGCCAGCAGCCCTACGGGGTTTGAGCAGTACTTC. It encodes CASSPTGFEQYF.

The CDR3 DNA reads TGTGCCAGCAGTTTCTTCGCAGCTGAAGCTTTCTTT. Its protein product is CASSFFAAEAFF. V usage is TRBV28 and J usage is TRBJ1-1; D is undetermined. The germline V gene encodes CDR1 MDHEN and CDR2 SYDVKM. This CDR3 is built from 12 residues. The V and J ends lost 3 bases and 6 bases respectively, with 8 bases between them. The full variable domain, its missing parts supplied by reference TRBV28 and TRBJ1-1, is DVKVTQSSRYLVKRTGEKVFLECVQDMDHENMFWYRQDPGLGLRLIYFSYDVKMKEKGDIPEGYSVSREKKERFSLILESASTNQTSMYLCASSFFAAEAFFGQGTRLTVV.

The gene calls are TRBV10-2 and TRBJ2-7, with TRBD1 matching over 7 bases. Germline assignment: CDR1 WSHSY and CDR2 SAAADI. The V gene end was trimmed by 4 bases and the J gene end by 2 bases; junction bases not matched to a gene: 5. The CDR3 has 14 residues. Here the CDR3 reads CASSGSTGTYEQYF. CDR3 sequence (DNA): TGCGCCAGCAGTGGCTCGACAGGGACCTACGAGCAGTACTTC.

The chain couples TRBV29-1 to TRBJ1-2; possibly TRBD1 for D (5 bases). The CDR3 is made up of 14 amino acids. Germline values: CDR1 SQVTM, CDR2 ANQGSEA. Trimming stripped 8 bases from V and 6 bases from J, with 22 bases between. The CDR3: CSHSGGEELDGYTF. CDR3 DNA: TGCAGCCACAGCGGGGGGGAGGAGTTGGATGGCTACACCTTC. Supplemented by reference TRBV29-1 and TRBJ1-2, the full variable domain reads SAVISQKPSRDICQRGTSLTIQCQVDSQVTMMFWYRQQPGQSLTLIATANQGSEATYESGFVIDKFPISRPNLTFSTLTVSNMSPEDSSIYLCSHSGGEELDGYTFGSGTRLTVV.

This clone was picked up a small number of times. The rearrangement links TRBV10-3 to TRBJ1-2; 7 positions match TRBD1. The CDR3 extends over 15 amino acids. V shed 3 bases, J shed 4 bases, and the junction held 8 bases outside the gene matches. The germline gives CDR1 ENHRY, CDR2 SYGVKD. The CDR3 loop reads CAISELDRNSYGYTF. Here the CDR3 DNA reads TGTGCCATCAGTGAATTGGACAGGAACTCCTATGGCTACACCTTC.

The rearrangement links TRBV2 to TRBJ2-7; perhaps TRBD1 as D (6 bases). The germline V gene encodes CDR1 SNHLY and CDR2 FYNNEI. Deletions cut 5 bases from V and 6 bases from J, with 17 bases between. This CDR3 contains 14 residues. CDR3 loop: CASSLGQFPLEQYF. In DNA form, the CDR3 reads TGTGCCAGCAGTTTAGGACAGTTTCCACTCGAGCAGTACTTC. The full variable domain, in which reference TRBV2 and TRBJ2-7 provide the parts outside the CDR3, is EPEVTQTPSHQVTQMGQEVILRCVPISNHLYFYWYRQILGQKVEFLVSFYNNEISEKSEIFDDQFSVERPDGSNFTLKIRSTKLEDSAMYFCASSLGQFPLEQYFGPGTRLTVT.

The table lists this clone with a count of one. The chain uses TRBV6-6 and TRBJ2-5; TRBD1 might be the D (6 bases). The assigned J gene may be wrong: the sequence end matches TRBJ2-7 better. The germline CDR1 and CDR2 sequences are MNHNY and SVGAGI (reference sequence). CDR3 length: 15 amino acids. This chain's CDR3 is CASSYLAGQSYEQYF. As DNA, the CDR3 is TGTGCCAGCAGTTACCTTGCTGGACAGAGCTACGAGCAGTACTTC.

This clone was counted only a few times. The V gene is TRBV7-2, the J gene TRBJ1-4, with a tentative D call TRBD1 (6 bases). Germline CDR1 SGHTA, CDR2 FQGNSA. The V end lost 3 bases, the J end lost 4 bases, and 12 bases lay between the germline ends. The CDR3 has 15 amino acids. CDR3 residues: CASSLYTGHNEKLFF. The CDR3 bases are TGTGCCAGCAGCTTGTACACAGGGCATAATGAAAAACTGTTTTTT.

This clone has just a few counts. V and J are TRBV19 and TRBJ2-7, with D possibly matching TRBD2 (6 bases). The CDR3 runs to 15 residues. Germline values: CDR1 LNHDA, CDR2 SQIVND (reference sequence). V lost 6 bases to trimming and J lost 0 bases, with 15 bases between them. The CDR3 reads CASSTTLASSYEQYF. The CDR3 DNA reads as TGTGCCAGTAGCACCACCCTAGCGAGCTCCTACGAGCAGTACTTC.

The chain links TRBV7-3 to TRBJ1-1; a possible D gene is TRBD1 (6 bases). The V end lost 5 bases, the J end lost 1 base, and 14 bases lay between the germline ends. CDR1 is SGHTA and CDR2 is FQGTGA in the germline V gene. CDR3 length equals 15 residues. The CDR3 DNA sequence: TGTGCCAGCAGCCCAGGGGCGGACCGGAACACTGAAGCTTTCTTT. Translation: CASSPGADRNTEAFF.

The V call is TRBV28, the J call TRBJ2-7; 7 bases match TRBD1. The CDR3 is made up of 18 amino acids. Trimming cost V 2 bases and J 4 bases; bases outside gene matches: 17. The germline V gene has CDR1 MDHEN and CDR2 SYDVKM. DNA for the CDR3: TGTGCCAGCAGTTTAAAACTCCGTCGGGCAGGGGGAAGGTACGAGCAGTACTTC. Encoded protein: CASSLKLRRAGGRYEQYF.

V and J are TRBV5-5 and TRBJ2-1; 14 nucleotides line up with TRBD2. The CDR3 consists of 17 residues. Germline V gives CDR1 SGHKS, CDR2 YYEKEE (reference sequence). The V gene end was trimmed by 4 bases and the J gene end by 8 bases; junction bases not matched to a gene: 11. CDR3 sequence (DNA): TGTGCCAGCAGCGCGAAAGGGACTAGCGGGAGTGTCCATGAGCAGTTCTTC. Protein product: CASSAKGTSGSVHEQFF.

The rearrangement uses TRBV19 and TRBJ2-1; TRBD2 aligns across 7 bases. Unmatched junction bases numbered 10, after V lost 7 bases and J lost 7 bases. This CDR3 is 14 amino acids long. Per the germline V gene, CDR1 is LNHDA and CDR2 is SQIVND (reference sequence). The CDR3 nucleotides read TGTGCCAGTACTAATAGGGAGGGCATGAATGAGCAGTTCTTC. It yields the protein CASTNREGMNEQFF.

This chain joins TRBV2 and TRBJ1-1; TRBD1 aligns across 7 bases. J lost 3 bases, V lost 6 bases, and 4 bases had no gene match. The CDR3 loop spans 13 amino acids. Per the germline V gene, CDR1 is SNHLY and CDR2 is FYNNEI. The CDR3 nucleotides read TGTGCCAGCAGGGACAGGTCATACACTGAAGCTTTCTTT. Translation gives CASRDRSYTEAFF.

The chain joins TRBV19 to TRBJ1-6; tentatively, D is TRBD1 (6 bases). Trimming removed 3 bases at V and 7 bases at J, with 10 bases between. The CDR3 totals 14 residues. CDR1 is LNHDA and CDR2 is SQIVND in the germline V gene (reference sequence). The CDR3 here is CASSIRTDNSPLHF. The CDR3 bases are TGTGCCAGTAGTATTCGGACAGACAATTCACCCCTCCACTTT.

J is TRBJ1-1 and V is TRBV19; maybe TRBD1 (5 bases). Germline loops: CDR1 LNHDA, CDR2 SQIVND (reference sequence). The V end lost 8 bases, the J end lost 3 bases, and 10 bases lay between the germline ends. CDR3 size: 12 residues. The CDR3 DNA follows: TGTGCCAGTCGTTGGGGGGACACTGAAGCTTTCTTT. It specifies CASRWGDTEAFF.

The rearrangement links TRBV5-1 to TRBJ2-7; the match to TRBD2 covers 9 bases. V shed 1 base and J 2 bases; nucleotides not matched to a gene: 10. CDR3 size: 17 residues. The V gene's germline CDR1 is SGHRS and CDR2 YFSETQ. CDR3 bases: TGCGCCAGCAGCTTGCAGGGGGGTCTAGCGGGGACCTACGAGCAGTACTTC. Translating it yields CASSLQGGLAGTYEQYF.

The CDR3 DNA reads TGCGCCAGCAGCCAAGGGCAGGGTCCCTCCTACGAGCAGTACTTC. This sequence encodes CASSQGQGPSYEQYF. The genes are TRBV4-3 and TRBJ2-5; the D gene is possibly TRBD1 (5 bases). The J call may not be correct, given that the DNA end is closer to TRBJ2-7. The CDR3 is 15 residues long. CDR1 is LGHNA, CDR2 YSLEER, per germline.

The J gene is TRBJ2-3, the V gene TRBV19, with 8 nucleotides matching TRBD2. In germline, CDR1 is LNHDA, CDR2 SQIVND (reference sequence). V dropped 5 bases and J dropped 6; count of bases not matched to a gene: 16. The CDR3 totals 17 residues. This CDR3 reads CASSGGQASGPGDTQYF. The CDR3 DNA reads as TGTGCCAGTAGTGGCGGCCAAGCTAGCGGGCCGGGGGATACGCAGTATTTT.